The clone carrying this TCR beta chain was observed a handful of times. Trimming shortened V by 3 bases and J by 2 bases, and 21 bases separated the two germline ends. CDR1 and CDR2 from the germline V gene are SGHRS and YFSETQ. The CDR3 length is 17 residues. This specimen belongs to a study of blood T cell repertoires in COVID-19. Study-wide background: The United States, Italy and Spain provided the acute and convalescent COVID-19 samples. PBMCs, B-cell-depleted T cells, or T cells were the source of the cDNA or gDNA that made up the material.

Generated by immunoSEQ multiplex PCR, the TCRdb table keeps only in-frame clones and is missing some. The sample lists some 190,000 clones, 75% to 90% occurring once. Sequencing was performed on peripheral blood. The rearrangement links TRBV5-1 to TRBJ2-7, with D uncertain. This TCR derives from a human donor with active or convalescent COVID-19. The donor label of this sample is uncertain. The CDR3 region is CASSSADQWQVAYEQYF. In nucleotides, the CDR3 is TGCGCCAGCAGCTCCGCCGACCAGTGGCAGGTCGCCTACGAGCAGTACTTC.